This T cell receptor beta chain comes out of a study of identical twins. Trimming took off 3 bases at V and 6 bases at J, with 12 bases between the two ends. The germline V gene encodes CDR1 SGHVS and CDR2 FQNEAQ. The CDR3 length is 13 residues. TCRdb ran MiXCR on the 5' RACE reads and lists one entry per CDR3 protein. In the table there are hundreds of thousands of distinct CDR3 sequences, 8.6% of which are singletons. Separately, the same data were catalogued under a study of yellow fever vaccine responses in identical twins.

Sequencing was performed on PBMCs. The chain carries TRBV7-8 and TRBJ2-7; D tentatively fits TRBD1 or TRBD2 (7 bases each). The receptor was isolated from a young woman in good health. DNA for the CDR3: TGTGCCAGCAGCTTCGACAGGGAGGGCGAGCAGTACTTC. Translated: CASSFDREGEQYF. The whole variable domain, remainder taken from reference TRBV7-8 and TRBJ2-7, is GAGVSQSPRYKVAKRGQDVALRCDPISGHVSLFWYQQALGQGPEFLTYFQNEAQLDKSGLPSDRFFAERPEGSVSTLKIQRTQQEDSAVYLCASSFDREGEQYFGPGTRLTVT.